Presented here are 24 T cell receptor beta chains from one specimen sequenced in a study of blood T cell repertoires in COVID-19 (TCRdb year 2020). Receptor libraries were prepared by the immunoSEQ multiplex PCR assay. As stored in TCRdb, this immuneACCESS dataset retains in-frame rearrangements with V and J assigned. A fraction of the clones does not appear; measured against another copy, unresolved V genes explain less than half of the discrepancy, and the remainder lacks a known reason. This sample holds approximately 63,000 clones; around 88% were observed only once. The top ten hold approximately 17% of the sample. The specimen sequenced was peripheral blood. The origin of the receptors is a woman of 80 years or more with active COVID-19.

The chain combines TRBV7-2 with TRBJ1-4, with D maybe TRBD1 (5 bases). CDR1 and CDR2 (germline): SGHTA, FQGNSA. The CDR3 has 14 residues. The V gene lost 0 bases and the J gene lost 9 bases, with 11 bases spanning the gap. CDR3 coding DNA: TGTGCCAGCAGCTTAGCAGGGGCCCCCAAAAAACTGTTTTTT. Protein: CASSLAGAPKKLFF.

CDR3 in amino acids: CATYSREGTEAFF. The CDR3 DNA follows: TGTGCCACCTACAGCAGGGAGGGCACTGAAGCTTTCTTT. The rearrangement joins TRBV27 to TRBJ1-1; D may be TRBD1 (5 bases). Looked up from germline, CDR1 is MNHEY and CDR2 is SMNVEV (reference sequence). The CDR3 length is 13 residues. V lost 10 bases and J 4 bases, leaving 16 bases between the germline ends.

CDR3 residues: CASSLDAGPIYEQYF. In nucleotides, the CDR3 is TGTGCCAGCAGCTTAGACGCGGGCCCCATCTACGAGCAGTACTTC. The rearrangement links TRBV7-6 to TRBJ2-7; D might be TRBD2 (5 bases). The CDR3 spans 15 residues. Looked up from germline, CDR1 is SGHVS and CDR2 is FNYEAQ. V lost 1 base and J lost 3, with 13 bases in between.

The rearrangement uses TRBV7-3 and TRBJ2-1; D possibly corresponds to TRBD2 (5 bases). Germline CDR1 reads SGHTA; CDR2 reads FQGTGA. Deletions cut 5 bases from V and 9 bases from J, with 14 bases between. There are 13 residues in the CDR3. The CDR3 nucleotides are TGTGCCAGCAGCCCTCCCCAACGGGGTGAGCAGTTCTTC. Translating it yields CASSPPQRGEQFF.

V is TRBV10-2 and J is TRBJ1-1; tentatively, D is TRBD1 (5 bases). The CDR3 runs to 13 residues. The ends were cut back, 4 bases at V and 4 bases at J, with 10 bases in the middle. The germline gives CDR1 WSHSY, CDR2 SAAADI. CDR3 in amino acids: CASSAGRGTEAFF. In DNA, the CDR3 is TGCGCCAGCAGTGCAGGGAGGGGCACTGAAGCTTTCTTT.

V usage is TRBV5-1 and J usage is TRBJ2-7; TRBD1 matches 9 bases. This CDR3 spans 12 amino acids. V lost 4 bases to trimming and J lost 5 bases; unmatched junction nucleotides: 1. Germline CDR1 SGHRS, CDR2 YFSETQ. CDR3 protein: CASSRDRDEQYF. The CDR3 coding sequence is TGCGCCAGCAGCCGGGACAGGGACGAGCAGTACTTC.

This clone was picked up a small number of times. CDR3 nucleotide sequence: TGTGCCAGCAGTGAAGCACGGTTCTATGGCTACACCTTC. It codes for CASSEARFYGYTF. J is TRBJ1-2 and V is TRBV6-1; D is ambiguous. The V gene's germline CDR1 is MNHNS and CDR2 SASEGT. The CDR3 totals 13 residues. The ends were cut back, 0 bases at V and 4 bases at J, with 6 bases in the middle.

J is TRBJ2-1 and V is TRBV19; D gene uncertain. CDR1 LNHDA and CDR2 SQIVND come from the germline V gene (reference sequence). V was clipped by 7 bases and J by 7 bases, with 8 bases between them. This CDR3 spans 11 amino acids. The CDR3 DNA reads TGTGCCAGTAATCGAGGAAATGAGCAGTTCTTC. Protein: CASNRGNEQFF.

The CDR3 spells CARSTEPAGGSYNEQFF. The CDR3 DNA reads as TGTGCCAGAAGCACAGAGCCAGCGGGGGGGTCCTACAATGAGCAGTTCTTC. J is TRBJ2-1 and V is TRBV5-3; 10 bases map to TRBD2. TRBV5-3 is filed as an ORF, its function uncertain. The CDR3 is made up of 17 amino acids. Trimming cost V 4 bases and J 1 base; bases outside gene matches: 8.

This chain's CDR3 is CASSPRTSGYNEQFF. CDR3 DNA sequence: TGTGCCAGCAGCCCGAGGACTAGCGGCTACAATGAGCAGTTCTTC. This chain connects TRBV5-4 to TRBJ2-1; 10 nucleotides match TRBD2. Germline V CDR1 and CDR2: SGHNT, YYREEE (reference sequence). V lost 4 bases and J lost 3; bases outside the gene matches: 4. This CDR3 has 15 amino acids.

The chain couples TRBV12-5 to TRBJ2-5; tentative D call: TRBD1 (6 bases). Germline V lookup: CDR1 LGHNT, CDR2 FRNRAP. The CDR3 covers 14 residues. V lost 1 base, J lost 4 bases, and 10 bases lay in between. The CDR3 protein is CASGLGQVGETQYF. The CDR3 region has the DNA TGTGCTAGTGGTTTGGGACAGGTCGGAGAGACCCAGTACTTC. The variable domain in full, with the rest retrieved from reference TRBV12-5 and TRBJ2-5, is DARVTQTPRHKVTEMGQEVTMRCQPILGHNTVFWYRQTMMQGLELLAYFRNRAPLDDSGMPKDRFSAEMPDATLATLKIQPSEPRDSAVYFCASGLGQVGETQYFGPGTRLLVL.

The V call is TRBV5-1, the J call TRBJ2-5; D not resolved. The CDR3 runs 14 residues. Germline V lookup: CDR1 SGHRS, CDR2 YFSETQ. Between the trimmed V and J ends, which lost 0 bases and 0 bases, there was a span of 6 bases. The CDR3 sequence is CASSLGPYQETQYF. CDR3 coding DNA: TGCGCCAGCAGCTTGGGTCCGTACCAAGAGACCCAGTACTTC.

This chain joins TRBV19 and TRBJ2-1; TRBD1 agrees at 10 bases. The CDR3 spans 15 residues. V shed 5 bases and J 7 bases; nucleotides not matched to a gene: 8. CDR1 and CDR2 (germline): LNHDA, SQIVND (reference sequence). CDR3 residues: CASSFLTGGLNEQFF. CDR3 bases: TGTGCCAGTAGTTTCTTGACAGGGGGCCTGAATGAGCAGTTCTTC.

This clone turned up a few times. CDR3 nucleotide sequence: TGTGCCAGCAGGGACCCGGGACAGGGGCTCTACGAGCAGTACTTC. It is translated as CASRDPGQGLYEQYF. This chain joins TRBV28 and TRBJ2-7; 10 bases map to TRBD1. This CDR3 is built from 15 residues. Looked up from germline, CDR1 is MDHEN and CDR2 is SYDVKM. V shed 6 bases and J 3 bases; nucleotides not matched to a gene: 8.

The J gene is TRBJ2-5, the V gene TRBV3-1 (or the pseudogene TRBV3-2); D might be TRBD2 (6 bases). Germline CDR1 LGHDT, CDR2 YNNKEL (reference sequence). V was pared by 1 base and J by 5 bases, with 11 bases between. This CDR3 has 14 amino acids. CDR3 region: CASSQGEVRETQYF. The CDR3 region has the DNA TGTGCCAGCAGCCAAGGGGAGGTTCGGGAGACCCAGTACTTC.

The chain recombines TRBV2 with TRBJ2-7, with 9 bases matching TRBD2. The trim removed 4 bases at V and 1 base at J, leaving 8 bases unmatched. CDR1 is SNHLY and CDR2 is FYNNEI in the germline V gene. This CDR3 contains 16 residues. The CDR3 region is CASSVVAGVWSYEQYF. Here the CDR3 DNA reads TGTGCCAGCAGTGTAGTAGCGGGGGTGTGGTCCTACGAGCAGTACTTC.

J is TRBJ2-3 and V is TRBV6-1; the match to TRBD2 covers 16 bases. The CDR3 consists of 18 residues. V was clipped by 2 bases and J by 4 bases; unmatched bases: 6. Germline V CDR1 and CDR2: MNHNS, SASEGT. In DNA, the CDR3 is TGTGCCAGCAGTGAATCCGGGACTAGCGGGGGGGCCGCAGATACGCAGTATTTT. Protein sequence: CASSESGTSGGAADTQYF.

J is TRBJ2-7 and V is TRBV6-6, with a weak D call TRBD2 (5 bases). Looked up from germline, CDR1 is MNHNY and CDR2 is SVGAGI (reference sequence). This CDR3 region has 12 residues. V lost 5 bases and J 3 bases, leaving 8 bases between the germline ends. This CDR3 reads CASSPGLYEQYF. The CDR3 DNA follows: TGTGCCAGCAGTCCCGGACTCTACGAGCAGTACTTC.

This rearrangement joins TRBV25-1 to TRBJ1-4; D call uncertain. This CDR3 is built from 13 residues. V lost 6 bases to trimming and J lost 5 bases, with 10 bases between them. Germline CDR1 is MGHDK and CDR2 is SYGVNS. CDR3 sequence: CASRQTGNEKLFF. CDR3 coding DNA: TGTGCCAGCAGACAGACCGGCAATGAAAAACTGTTTTTT.

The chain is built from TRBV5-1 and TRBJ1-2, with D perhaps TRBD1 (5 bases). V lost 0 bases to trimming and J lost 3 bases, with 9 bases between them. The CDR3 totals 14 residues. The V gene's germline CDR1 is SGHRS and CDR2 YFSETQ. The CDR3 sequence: CASSLAQGDYGYTF. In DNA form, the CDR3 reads TGCGCCAGCAGCTTGGCTCAGGGTGACTATGGCTACACCTTC. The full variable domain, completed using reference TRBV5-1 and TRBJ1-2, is KAGVTQTPRYLIKTRGQQVTLSCSPISGHRSVSWYQQTPGQGLQFLFEYFSETQRNKGNFPGRFSGRQFSNSRSEMNVSTLELGDSALYLCASSLAQGDYGYTFGSGTRLTVV.

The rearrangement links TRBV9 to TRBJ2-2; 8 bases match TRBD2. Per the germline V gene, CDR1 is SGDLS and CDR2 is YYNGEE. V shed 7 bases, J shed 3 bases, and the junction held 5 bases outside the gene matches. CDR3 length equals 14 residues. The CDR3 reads CASRRGVDTGELFF. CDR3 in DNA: TGTGCCAGCCGGCGGGGGGTCGACACCGGGGAGCTGTTTTTT.

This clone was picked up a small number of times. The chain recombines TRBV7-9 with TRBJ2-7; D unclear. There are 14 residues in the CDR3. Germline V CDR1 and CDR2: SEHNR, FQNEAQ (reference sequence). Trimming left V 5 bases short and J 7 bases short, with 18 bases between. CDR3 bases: TGTGCCAGCAGCCCCCTTGGCAGCCCGAGGGAGCAGTACTTC. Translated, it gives CASSPLGSPREQYF.

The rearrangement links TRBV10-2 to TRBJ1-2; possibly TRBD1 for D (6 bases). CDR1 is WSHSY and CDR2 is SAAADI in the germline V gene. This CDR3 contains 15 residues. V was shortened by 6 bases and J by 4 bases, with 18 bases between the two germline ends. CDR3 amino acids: CASSRAGGEGYGYTF. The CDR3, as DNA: TGCGCCAGCAGCCGAGCTGGGGGCGAGGGCTATGGCTACACCTTC.

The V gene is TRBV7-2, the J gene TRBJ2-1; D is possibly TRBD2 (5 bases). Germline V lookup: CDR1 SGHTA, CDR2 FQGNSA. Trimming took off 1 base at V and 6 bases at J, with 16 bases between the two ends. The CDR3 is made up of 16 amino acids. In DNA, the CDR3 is TGTGCCAGCAGCTTAGGAGGGAGTTATGGGCTCAATGAGCAGTTCTTC. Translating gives CASSLGGSYGLNEQFF. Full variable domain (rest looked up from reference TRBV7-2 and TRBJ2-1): GAGVSQSPSNKVTEKGKDVELRCDPISGHTALYWYRQSLGQGLEFLIYFQGNSAPDKSGLPSDRFSAERTGGSVSTLTIQRTQQEDSAVYLCASSLGGSYGLNEQFFGPGTRLTVL.